Shown below are 16 T cell receptor beta chains from a single sample sequenced in a study of STAT5B mutations in CD4+ large granular lymphocyte leukemia. Using immunoSEQ multiplex PCR, the repertoire was profiled, and TCRdb retains in-frame clones only, with some absent. The table includes 37,000 or so clones, 84% detected once. Sequencing was carried out using CD4+ T cells from blood buffy coats. These receptors were taken from a human donor in good health.

CDR3 coding DNA: TGTGCCAGCAGCTTAGTTCCCCGGGAAGCTTTCTTT. It encodes CASSLVPREAFF. This chain connects TRBV7-2 to TRBJ1-1; no clear D gene. V shed 1 base and J shed 8 bases, with 8 bases lying between them. This CDR3 comprises 12 residues. The germline gives CDR1 SGHTA, CDR2 FQGNSA.

This sequence joins TRBV7-9 and TRBJ1-1; D is possibly TRBD1 (5 bases). The CDR3 is 16 amino acids. V dropped 3 bases and J dropped 1 base, with 15 bases sitting between them. CDR1 and CDR2 from the germline V gene are SEHNR and FQNEAQ (reference sequence). CDR3 protein: CASSLSGGAKNTEAFF. The DNA of the CDR3 is TGTGCCAGCAGCTTGAGCGGAGGGGCAAAGAACACTGAAGCTTTCTTT.

The gene calls are TRBV19 and TRBJ2-1; 7 bases line up with TRBD1. This CDR3 region has 16 residues. Germline CDR1 reads LNHDA; CDR2 reads SQIVND (reference sequence). Trimming removed 2 bases from V and 2 bases from J; junction bases left unmatched: 6. The CDR3 is CASSISTGAPYNEQFF. The CDR3 DNA follows: TGTGCCAGTAGTATAAGCACAGGGGCTCCCTACAATGAGCAGTTCTTC.

V usage is TRBV7-8 and J usage is TRBJ2-7; D is uncertain. V gave up 1 base and J gave up 4 bases, with 5 bases separating them. This CDR3 spans 12 amino acids. The germline CDR1 and CDR2 sequences are SGHVS and FQNEAQ. DNA for the CDR3: TGTGCCAGCAGCTTAGGTGTATACGAGCAGTACTTC. Protein sequence: CASSLGVYEQYF.

The chain recombines TRBV4-2 with TRBJ2-7; D unclear. The CDR3 has 16 residues. Germline V gives CDR1 LGHNA, CDR2 YNFKEQ. The V end was cut by 0 bases, the J end by 7 bases, with 19 bases between. CDR3 bases: TGTGCCAGCAGCCAAGATCTGGAGACTGGACGGATAGAGCAGTACTTC. It encodes CASSQDLETGRIEQYF.

The chain is built from TRBV12-5 and TRBJ1-4; 8 bases map to TRBD1. V was pared by 0 bases and J by 4 bases, with 4 bases of the junction left unmatched. CDR3 length: 16 residues. Germline-derived CDR1 and CDR2 are LGHNT and FRNRAP. CDR3 sequence (DNA): TGTGCTAGTGGTTTGGTGCAGGGGGCTTATAATGAAAAACTGTTTTTT. Amino acid sequence: CASGLVQGAYNEKLFF.

The chain recombines TRBV9 with TRBJ2-3; D ambiguous. The CDR3 has 13 amino acids. V was trimmed by 0 bases and J by 6 bases, leaving 8 bases between them. The germline CDR1 and CDR2 sequences are SGDLS and YYNGEE. The CDR3 region is CASSVALRDTQYF. The CDR3 DNA follows: TGTGCCAGCAGCGTAGCTTTAAGGGATACGCAGTATTTT.

The chain joins TRBV5-5 to TRBJ2-7; TRBD2 matches 14 bases. The CDR3 runs 14 residues. The V and J ends lost 4 bases and 4 bases, in that order; junction bases with no gene match: 1. Looked up from germline, CDR1 is SGHKS and CDR2 is YYEKEE (reference sequence). CDR3 amino acids: CASSRTSGRYEQYF. CDR3 nucleotides: TGTGCCAGCAGCCGGACTAGCGGGAGGTACGAGCAGTACTTC. The variable domain in full, completed from reference TRBV5-5 and TRBJ2-7, reads DAGVTQSPTHLIKTRGQQVTLRCSPISGHKSVSWYQQVLGQGPQFIFQYYEKEERGRGNFPDRFSARQFPNYSSELNVNALLLGDSALYLCASSRTSGRYEQYFGPGTRLTVT.

This clone was recorded a few times. The V and J genes are TRBV19 and TRBJ1-2; maybe TRBD1 (5 bases). The germline V gene encodes CDR1 LNHDA and CDR2 SQIVND (reference sequence). The CDR3 loop spans 14 amino acids. V was shortened by 4 bases and J by 4 bases, with 13 bases between the two germline ends. CDR3 sequence reads: CASSRDSSLYGYTF. In DNA, the CDR3 is TGTGCCAGTAGTAGAGACAGTTCTCTCTATGGCTACACCTTC. The whole variable domain, filled in from reference TRBV19 and TRBJ1-2, reads DGGITQSPKYLFRKEGQNVTLSCEQNLNHDAMYWYRQDPGQGLRLIYYSQIVNDFQKGDIAEGYSVSREKKESFPLTVTSAQKNPTAFYLCASSRDSSLYGYTFGSGTRLTVV.

The gene calls are TRBV11-2 and TRBJ2-4; tentatively, D is TRBD2 (7 bases). The ends were cut back, 3 bases at V and 8 bases at J, with 14 bases in the middle. CDR1 is SGHAT and CDR2 is FQNNGV in the germline V gene. This CDR3 has 14 amino acids. CDR3: CASSFRGAKDIQYF. The DNA for the CDR3 is TGTGCCAGCAGCTTTCGGGGGGCCAAGGACATTCAGTACTTC.

The chain recombines TRBV4-1 with TRBJ2-1; 11 bases map to TRBD2. V dropped 2 bases and J dropped 8; count of bases not matched to a gene: 11. Germline CDR1 reads MGHRA; CDR2 reads YSYEKL. The CDR3 is 17 residues long. CDR3: CASSQKFTSGSLHEQFF. As DNA, the CDR3 is TGCGCCAGCAGCCAAAAATTCACTAGCGGGAGTCTTCATGAGCAGTTCTTC.

The chain is built from TRBV9 and TRBJ2-6; D remains unclear. V lost 1 base and J lost 0, with 8 bases in between. The CDR3 length is 16 residues. Germline V lookup: CDR1 SGDLS, CDR2 YYNGEE. The CDR3 region is CASSVRHSSGANVLTF. The CDR3 nucleotides read TGTGCCAGCAGCGTACGGCACAGCTCTGGGGCCAACGTCCTGACTTTC. Full variable domain (missing parts from reference TRBV9 and TRBJ2-6): DSGVTQTPKHLITATGQRVTLRCSPRSGDLSVYWYQQSLDQGLQFLIQYYNGEERAKGNILERFSAQQFPDLHSELNLSSLELGDSALYFCASSVRHSSGANVLTFGAGSRLTVL.

This clone was counted a single time. Here the CDR3 DNA reads TGTGCCAGTAGAGACACTAGCGAACCCCACCATACGCAGTATTTT. It translates to CASRDTSEPHHTQYF. The chain couples TRBV19 to TRBJ2-3; 7 nucleotides line up with TRBD2. Germline V gene data show CDR1 as LNHDA and CDR2 as SQIVND (reference sequence). Germline trimming cut 6 bases from V and 7 bases from J; bases unmatched to any gene: 13. The CDR3 runs 15 residues.

The chain uses TRBV18 and TRBJ2-2, with TRBD2 matching 7 bases. Germline loops: CDR1 KGHSH, CDR2 LQKENI. With 2 bases clipped from V and 4 bases from J, the junction kept 4 bases outside the gene matches. CDR3 length: 15 amino acids. CDR3 sequence: CASSPSGRTTGELFF. The DNA of the CDR3 is TGTGCCAGCTCACCATCCGGGAGGACCACCGGGGAGCTGTTTTTT.

This chain connects TRBV4-2 to TRBJ2-7; 7 bases are shared with TRBD1. This CDR3 has 15 residues. V dropped 4 bases and J dropped 0; count of bases not matched to a gene: 6. Germline V gene lookup returns CDR1 LGHNA and CDR2 YNFKEQ. The CDR3 DNA follows: TGTGCCAGCAGCCCAAGACAGGGACCCTCCTACGAGCAGTACTTC. This encodes CASSPRQGPSYEQYF.

V and J are TRBV27 and TRBJ2-3, with a possible D match to TRBD2 (7 bases). Germline CDR1 reads MNHEY; CDR2 reads SMNVEV (reference sequence). V was clipped by 5 bases and J by 4 bases, with 19 bases between them. This CDR3 has 16 residues. The CDR3 nucleotides are TGTGCCAGCAGTCCCCGAACGGGGGGCTGGGCAGATACGCAGTATTTT. Translating it yields CASSPRTGGWADTQYF.